Presented here are 18 T cell receptor beta chains from one specimen sequenced in a study of human T cells and chemical hapten exposure. The time point was: patch test 2, 6 weeks after DPC sensitization. Sample treatment: therapeutic diphenylcyclopropenone sensitization with weekly scalp DPC. TCRdb passed the RACE reads through MiXCR, listing each CDR3 protein once. The sample includes more than 75,000 distinct CDR3 sequences, approximately 8.6% of them seen just once. The material was whole blood, obtained in connection with sensitization to the hapten diphenylcyclopropenone (DPC). All receptors come from a woman in her thirties or forties with alopecia areata. Some clones in this sample may be carry-over from other donors' samples.

The genes are TRBV5-4 and TRBJ2-5; D unresolved. The CDR3 covers 14 residues. Trimming shortened V by 1 base and J by 0 bases, and 7 bases separated the two germline ends. In germline, CDR1 is SGHNT, CDR2 YYREEE (reference sequence). This chain's CDR3 is CASSLSYDQETQYF. The CDR3 DNA sequence: TGTGCCAGCAGCTTGTCCTACGACCAAGAGACCCAGTACTTC.

This clonotype occurred a few times. This sequence joins TRBV2 and TRBJ2-1, with 7 bases aligning to TRBD1. With V trimmed by 6 bases and J by 8 bases, 10 bases remained unmatched. This CDR3 spans 14 amino acids. The germline gives CDR1 SNHLY, CDR2 FYNNEI. In DNA form, the CDR3 reads TGTGCCAGCAGCGGCCCAGGGGGAAAAGATGAGCAGTTCTTC. It is translated as CASSGPGGKDEQFF. Full variable domain (remainder filled in from reference TRBV2 and TRBJ2-1): EPEVTQTPSHQVTQMGQEVILRCVPISNHLYFYWYRQILGQKVEFLVSFYNNEISEKSEIFDDQFSVERPDGSNFTLKIRSTKLEDSAMYFCASSGPGGKDEQFFGPGTRLTVL.

This clonotype was detected many times. The J gene is TRBJ2-1, the V gene TRBV20-1, with a possible D match to TRBD2 (5 bases). This CDR3 contains 12 residues. Germline CDR1 DFQATT, CDR2 SNEGSKA (reference sequence). Trimming took 4 bases from V and 4 from J, leaving 8 bases between them. The CDR3 nucleotides are TGCAGTGCTAAGGACTCTTACAATGAGCAGTTCTTC. It translates to CSAKDSYNEQFF.

The chain employs TRBV12-3 or TRBV12-4 and TRBJ2-1; 10 positions agree with TRBD2. V dropped 1 base and J dropped 6; count of bases not matched to a gene: 12. The CDR3 contains 18 residues. This CDR3 reads CASSLGPREAGGFNEQFF. The CDR3 DNA reads TGTGCCAGCAGTTTAGGCCCCCGGGAAGCGGGAGGGTTCAATGAGCAGTTCTTC.

The chain links TRBV5-1 to TRBJ2-2; 7 bases fit TRBD2. This CDR3 has 15 amino acids. The ends lost 7 bases at V and 1 base at J; junction bases unmatched: 7. Germline values: CDR1 SGHRS, CDR2 YFSETQ. CDR3 protein: CASLREAQNTGELFF. The CDR3 coding sequence is TGCGCCAGCCTCCGGGAGGCTCAGAACACCGGGGAGCTGTTTTTT.

This clonotype was detected many times. The chain couples TRBV20-1 to TRBJ2-6; D is ambiguous. Between the trimmed V and J ends, which lost 6 bases and 0 bases, there was a span of 9 bases. Per the germline V gene, CDR1 is DFQATT and CDR2 is SNEGSKA (reference sequence). This CDR3 comprises 14 residues. The CDR3 DNA is TGCAGTGCCCCCCTCATCTCTGGGGCCAACGTCCTGACTTTC. This sequence encodes CSAPLISGANVLTF.

This clonotype was counted ten times or more. The rearrangement joins TRBV7-3 to TRBJ2-1, with unresolved D. The CDR3 consists of 13 residues. The V and J ends lost 0 bases and 9 bases respectively, with 9 bases between them. The germline V gene has CDR1 SGHTA and CDR2 FQGTGA. The CDR3 coding sequence is TGTGCCAGCAGCTTAACGGGGTTGAGTGAGCAGTTCTTC. Amino acids: CASSLTGLSEQFF.

This clonotype appeared a few times. V and J are TRBV20-1 and TRBJ2-1; TRBD2 is a possible D gene (6 bases). V lost 1 base, J lost 4 bases, and 11 bases lay in between. Looked up from germline, CDR1 is DFQATT and CDR2 is SNEGSKA (reference sequence). CDR3 length equals 14 residues. CDR3 sequence (DNA): TGCAGTGCTAGAGTCGGGACTGGTTACAATGAGCAGTTCTTC. Its translation: CSARVGTGYNEQFF.

A few counts support this clonotype. The chain uses TRBV5-1 and TRBJ2-2; D perhaps matches TRBD1 (5 bases). The CDR3 extends over 13 amino acids. Germline assignment: CDR1 SGHRS and CDR2 YFSETQ. The ends were cut back, 3 bases at V and 7 bases at J, with 10 bases in the middle. The CDR3 region has the DNA TGCGCCAGCAGCTCTCAGGGCGACGGGGAGCTGTTTTTT. It yields the protein CASSSQGDGELFF.

The chain uses TRBV20-1 and TRBJ2-7, with unresolved D. Between the trimmed V and J ends, which lost 3 bases and 2 bases, there was a span of 5 bases. Germline V gives CDR1 DFQATT, CDR2 SNEGSKA (reference sequence). The CDR3 spans 11 residues. CDR3: CSASRAYEQYF. For the CDR3, the DNA is TGCAGTGCTAGTCGGGCCTACGAGCAGTACTTC.

The sample holds a few counts of this clonotype. V and J are TRBV19 and TRBJ1-2; a weak D match, TRBD1 (5 bases). Trimming pared 5 bases from V and 2 bases from J, leaving 21 bases between. The CDR3 loop spans 17 amino acids. Germline V gene lookup returns CDR1 LNHDA and CDR2 SQIVND (reference sequence). The CDR3 protein is CASSVTQGGRDNYGYTF. The CDR3 coding sequence is TGTGCCAGTAGTGTTACCCAGGGAGGACGAGACAACTATGGCTACACCTTC.

The rearrangement links TRBV6-2 or TRBV6-3 to TRBJ2-6; D call uncertain. From germline, CDR1 is MNHEY and CDR2 SVGEGT. The V and J ends lost 6 bases and 0 bases respectively, with 12 bases between them. The length of the CDR3 is 16 residues. CDR3 DNA: TGTGCCAGCAGCCGACCGACTCGCTCTGGGGCCAACGTCCTGACTTTC. It yields the protein CASSRPTRSGANVLTF.

In its sample, this clonotype was seen a few times. The chain carries TRBV18 and TRBJ2-5, with D hard to call. Germline V gene lookup returns CDR1 KGHSH and CDR2 LQKENI. CDR3 length: 13 residues. Trimming shortened V by 1 base and J by 3 bases, and 6 bases separated the two germline ends. The CDR3 is CASSPLLEETQYF. CDR3 coding DNA: TGTGCCAGCTCACCACTTCTCGAAGAGACCCAGTACTTC.

In this sample, this clonotype turned up a few times. The V gene is TRBV6-1, the J gene TRBJ1-2; D remains ambiguous. CDR1 and CDR2 (germline): MNHNS, SASEGT. V was pared by 6 bases and J by 0 bases, with 17 bases between. This CDR3 has 16 amino acids. Written as DNA, the CDR3 is TGTGCCAGCAGCGAACGTTGGGCAGTAGCTAACTATGGCTACACCTTC. Its translation is CASSERWAVANYGYTF.

Many counts were recorded for this clonotype. V usage is TRBV7-9 and J usage is TRBJ2-2; D is unresolved. This CDR3 comprises 13 residues. Per the germline V gene, CDR1 is SEHNR and CDR2 is FQNEAQ (reference sequence). The V end lost 0 bases, the J end lost 6 bases, and 5 bases lay between the germline ends. The CDR3 DNA reads TGTGCCAGCAGCTTAGCGGCGGCCGGGGAGCTGTTTTTT. It is translated as CASSLAAAGELFF.

This clonotype has at least ten counts. This chain uses TRBV7-3 with TRBJ1-5, with 9 nucleotides matching TRBD1. This CDR3 spans 13 amino acids. Germline V gives CDR1 SGHTA, CDR2 FQGTGA. The J segment lost 7 bases and the V segment lost 3 bases, leaving 1 base of the junction unmatched. For the CDR3, the DNA is TGTGCCAGCAGCTTGGACAGGGGCCAGCCCCAGCATTTT. Translation gives CASSLDRGQPQHF.

This chain joins TRBV6-5 and TRBJ2-1; D may be TRBD1 (6 bases). The CDR3 runs to 14 residues. Germline CDR1 is MNHEY and CDR2 is SVGAGI. V lost 6 bases and J 5 bases, leaving 14 bases between the germline ends. CDR3 loop: CASRAEDSHNEQFF. CDR3 DNA: TGTGCCAGCAGGGCTGAGGACAGCCACAATGAGCAGTTCTTC.

This clonotype was counted at least ten times. V gene TRBV5-4 combines with J gene TRBJ2-7; 9 bases match TRBD2. The CDR3 is 15 amino acids. Germline values: CDR1 SGHNT, CDR2 YYREEE (reference sequence). V trimming: 0 bases; J trimming: 3 bases; junction bases outside the gene matches: 4. CDR3 in DNA: TGTGCCAGCAGCTTGGTCGCTAGCGGGAACTACGAGCAGTACTTC. It translates to CASSLVASGNYEQYF. The full variable domain, completed using reference TRBV5-4 and TRBJ2-7, is ETGVTQSPTHLIKTRGQQVTLRCSSQSGHNTVSWYQQALGQGPQFIFQYYREEENGRGNFPPRFSGLQFPNYSSELNVNALELDDSALYLCASSLVASGNYEQYFGPGTRLTVT.